The sequence of this T cell receptor beta chain was determined in a study of cytomegalovirus exposure and HLA in healthy donors. In the study overall: Of the donors genotyped, about 390 in all, 75% to 90% fell in the Caucasian-associated ancestry cluster.

The length of the CDR3 is 16 residues. The germline V gene has CDR1 KGHSH and CDR2 LQKENI. Trimming at V came to 2 bases and at J to 4 bases, leaving 9 bases not matched to a gene. The PCR contained 60 Vbeta and 13 Jbeta primers. The repertoire was sequenced with immunoSEQ multiplex PCR; TCRdb's copy has only in-frame clones and lacks some. Recorded for this sample: some 200,000 clones. Healthy individuals who donated bone marrow served as the donors. Sequencing was carried out using PBMCs. This clonotype was obtained from a girl aged 2 to 10 in good health and CMV-seropositive. V and J are TRBV18 and TRBJ2-7; 9 bases match TRBD2. In DNA form, the CDR3 reads TGTGCCAGCTCACCAAGCGCGGCGGGAGGGCTATACGAGCAGTACTTC. It translates to CASSPSAAGGLYEQYF.